The 18 T cell receptor beta chains below were found in one sample sequenced in a study of cytomegalovirus exposure and HLA in healthy donors. Sequencing used immunoSEQ multiplex PCR; TCRdb keeps in-frame clones, though not all of them. Of 60,000 or so clones listed, about 91% are singletons. Sequencing was carried out using PBMCs. These receptors came from a woman under 30 in good health and CMV-seronegative.

The gene calls are TRBV6-6 and TRBJ1-1, with D maybe TRBD1 (6 bases). Germline assignment: CDR1 MNHNY and CDR2 SVGAGI (reference sequence). The germline V and J ends were trimmed by 0 bases and 6 bases, with 11 bases remaining between them. CDR3 length equals 14 residues. The chain's CDR3 is CASSYSGRGAEAFF. CDR3 DNA: TGTGCCAGCAGTTACTCGGGCAGGGGAGCTGAAGCTTTCTTT.

CDR3 coding DNA: TGTGCCAGCAGTCCCCGACAGTCCTATGGCTACACCTTC. Translated: CASSPRQSYGYTF. The chain recombines TRBV6-5 with TRBJ1-2, with a weak D call TRBD1 (5 bases). Germline CDR1 is MNHEY and CDR2 is SVGAGI. The CDR3 sequence is 13 residues long. Trimming stripped 5 bases from V and 4 bases from J, with 11 bases between.

The chain combines TRBV28 with TRBJ2-3, with D possibly being TRBD2 (5 bases). Germline V lookup: CDR1 MDHEN, CDR2 SYDVKM. V was shortened by 5 bases and J by 2 bases, with 11 bases between the two germline ends. The CDR3 sequence is 14 residues long. CDR3: CASSLARATDTQYF. Here the CDR3 DNA reads TGTGCCAGCAGTCTTGCGAGGGCCACAGATACGCAGTATTTT.

The chain couples TRBV9 to TRBJ2-1, with D perhaps TRBD2 (6 bases). V gave up 0 bases and J gave up 7 bases, with 14 bases separating them. Germline V gene lookup returns CDR1 SGDLS and CDR2 YYNGEE. The CDR3 sequence is 15 residues long. DNA for the CDR3: TGTGCCAGCAGCGTAGAGGGCGGGGCTCGAAATGAGCAGTTCTTC. It codes for CASSVEGGARNEQFF.

The chain employs TRBV7-2 and TRBJ2-1; D remains unclear. The CDR3 totals 15 residues. The ends were cut back, 5 bases at V and 0 bases at J, with 11 bases in the middle. Germline CDR1 and CDR2: SGHTA and FQGNSA. The CDR3 loop reads CASSLIMSSYNEQFF. The CDR3 region has the DNA TGTGCCAGCAGCCTTATCATGAGCTCCTACAATGAGCAGTTCTTC. The full variable domain, completed using reference TRBV7-2 and TRBJ2-1, is GAGVSQSPSNKVTEKGKDVELRCDPISGHTALYWYRQSLGQGLEFLIYFQGNSAPDKSGLPSDRFSAERTGGSVSTLTIQRTQQEDSAVYLCASSLIMSSYNEQFFGPGTRLTVL.

The chain joins TRBV11-2 to TRBJ1-5; no reliable D call. V was cut by 3 bases and J by 3 bases, with 9 bases left in between. CDR1 SGHAT and CDR2 FQNNGV come from the germline V gene. CDR3 size: 14 residues. This chain's CDR3 is CASSLNGDNQPQHF. In nucleotides, the CDR3 is TGTGCCAGCAGCTTGAACGGAGACAATCAGCCCCAGCATTTT.

The rearrangement joins TRBV7-9 to TRBJ2-1; 7 positions agree with TRBD2. From germline, CDR1 is SEHNR and CDR2 FQNEAQ (reference sequence). The V segment lost 2 bases and the J segment 7 bases; nucleotides outside the gene matches: 5. CDR3 size: 14 residues. The CDR3 region is CASSLIAGENEQFF. The DNA for the CDR3 is TGTGCCAGCAGCTTAATTGCGGGAGAGAATGAGCAGTTCTTC.

The J gene is TRBJ2-1, the V gene TRBV6-1; D remains ambiguous. The CDR3 has 13 residues. Trimming pared 2 bases from V and 8 bases from J, leaving 10 bases between. Per germline, CDR1 MNHNS and CDR2 SASEGT. The CDR3 DNA reads TGTGCCAGCAGTGAATCCCCGGGTTATGAGCAGTTCTTC. This sequence encodes CASSESPGYEQFF.

The chain couples TRBV6-5 to TRBJ2-2, with TRBD1 as a possible D gene (6 bases). This CDR3 region has 14 residues. Germline V gene sequence: CDR1 MNHEY, CDR2 SVGAGI. V dropped 4 bases and J dropped 3 bases, with 9 bases sitting between them. CDR3 protein: CASSSGAHTGELFF. CDR3 sequence (DNA): TGTGCCAGCAGTTCAGGGGCACACACCGGGGAGCTGTTTTTT.

This clone was observed once. The rearrangement links TRBV27 to TRBJ2-7; TRBD1 matches at 9 bases. The V gene end was trimmed by 5 bases and the J gene end by 7 bases; junction bases not matched to a gene: 6. Looked up from germline, CDR1 is MNHEY and CDR2 is SMNVEV (reference sequence). The CDR3 sequence is 13 residues long. The CDR3 region is CASSPDRGREQYF. CDR3 nucleotides: TGTGCCAGCAGTCCGGACAGGGGTCGTGAGCAGTACTTC.

This chain connects TRBV5-4 to TRBJ1-2; no firm D call. This CDR3 has 13 residues. V shed 4 bases and J shed 2 bases, with 9 bases lying between them. The V gene's germline CDR1 is SGHNT and CDR2 YYREEE (reference sequence). The CDR3 region has the DNA TGTGCCAGCAGCCGTACAAAGAACTATGGCTACACCTTC. It codes for CASSRTKNYGYTF.

The rearrangement uses TRBV29-1 and TRBJ2-4, with 9 positions matching TRBD2. CDR1 and CDR2 (germline): SQVTM, ANQGSEA. V lost 0 bases to trimming and J lost 8 bases; unmatched junction nucleotides: 2. The CDR3 totals 13 residues. Written as DNA, the CDR3 is TGCAGCGTTGAAGATCCTAGCGGGGACATTCAGTACTTC. Its protein product is CSVEDPSGDIQYF.

The chain joins TRBV28 to TRBJ1-1, with D perhaps matching TRBD1 (6 bases). The germline V gene has CDR1 MDHEN and CDR2 SYDVKM. The CDR3 consists of 15 residues. The ends were cut back, 3 bases at V and 11 bases at J, with 22 bases in the middle. The CDR3 DNA sequence: TGTGCCAGCAGTTTGGGGGATAGTAGGGGGGGGCTGGCTTTCTTT. Translated, it gives CASSLGDSRGGLAFF.

Only a few counts were recorded for this clone. V and J are TRBV27 and TRBJ1-6, with TRBD1 matching 7 bases. The length of the CDR3 is 15 residues. With 6 bases clipped from V and 5 bases from J, the junction kept 7 bases outside the gene matches. Germline V gene lookup returns CDR1 MNHEY and CDR2 SMNVEV (reference sequence). The CDR3 protein is CASRDGTENNSPLHF. Here the CDR3 DNA reads TGTGCCAGCAGGGATGGGACAGAAAATAATTCACCCCTCCACTTT.

This clone was counted once. The chain joins TRBV7-9 to TRBJ2-7; TRBD1 matches at 7 bases. This CDR3 is built from 14 residues. Germline assignment: CDR1 SEHNR and CDR2 FQNEAQ (reference sequence). V shed 3 bases, J shed 4 bases, and the junction held 6 bases outside the gene matches. CDR3 DNA: TGTGCCAGCAGCTTGCCGGGACAGCGGTACGAGCAGTACTTC. It encodes CASSLPGQRYEQYF.

The V gene is TRBV27, the J gene TRBJ1-1; 7 positions match TRBD1. The CDR3 runs 14 residues. V shed 2 bases, J shed 8 bases, and the junction held 8 bases outside the gene matches. CDR1 is MNHEY and CDR2 is SMNVEV in the germline V gene (reference sequence). Written as DNA, the CDR3 is TGTGCCAGCAGTTTAATCTTCAGGGGGAGAGAAGCTTTCTTT. Its translation is CASSLIFRGREAFF.

Only a few counts were recorded for this clone. The chain joins TRBV15 to TRBJ2-2, with unresolved D. Germline loops: CDR1 LNHNV, CDR2 YYDKDF (reference sequence). Trimming took 1 base from V and 3 from J, leaving 9 bases between them. The CDR3 has 15 residues. The CDR3 region has the DNA TGTGCCACCAGCAGAGGTGACATCGACACCGGGGAGCTGTTTTTT. It encodes CATSRGDIDTGELFF.

J is TRBJ2-7 and V is TRBV6-5; 8 positions match TRBD1. Trimming removed 6 bases from V and 6 bases from J; junction bases left unmatched: 7. Germline CDR1 and CDR2: MNHEY and SVGAGI. The CDR3 length is 13 residues. The CDR3 bases are TGTGCCAGCAGACGAAACAGGGGGAGCGAGCAGTACTTC. Residues: CASRRNRGSEQYF.